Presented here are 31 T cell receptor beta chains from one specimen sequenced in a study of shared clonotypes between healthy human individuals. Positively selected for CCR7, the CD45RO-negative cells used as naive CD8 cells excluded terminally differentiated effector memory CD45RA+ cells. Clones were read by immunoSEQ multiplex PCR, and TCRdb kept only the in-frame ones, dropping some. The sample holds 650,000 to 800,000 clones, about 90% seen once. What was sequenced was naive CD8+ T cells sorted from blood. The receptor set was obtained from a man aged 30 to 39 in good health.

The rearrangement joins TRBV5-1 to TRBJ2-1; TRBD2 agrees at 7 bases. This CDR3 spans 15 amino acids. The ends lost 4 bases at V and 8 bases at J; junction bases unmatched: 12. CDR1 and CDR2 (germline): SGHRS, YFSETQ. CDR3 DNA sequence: TGCGCCAGCAGCATTGGGACTACGAGAACGGATGAGCAGTTCTTC. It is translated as CASSIGTTRTDEQFF. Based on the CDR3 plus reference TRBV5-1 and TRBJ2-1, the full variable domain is KAGVTQTPRYLIKTRGQQVTLSCSPISGHRSVSWYQQTPGQGLQFLFEYFSETQRNKGNFPGRFSGRQFSNSRSEMNVSTLELGDSALYLCASSIGTTRTDEQFFGPGTRLTVL.

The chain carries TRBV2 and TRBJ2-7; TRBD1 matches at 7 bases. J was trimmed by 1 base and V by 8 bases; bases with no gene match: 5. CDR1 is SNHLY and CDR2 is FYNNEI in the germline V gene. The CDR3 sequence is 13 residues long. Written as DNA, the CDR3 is TGTGCCAGCGGGACAGTCCCATCCTACGAGCAGTACTTC. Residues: CASGTVPSYEQYF. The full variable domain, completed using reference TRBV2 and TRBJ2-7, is EPEVTQTPSHQVTQMGQEVILRCVPISNHLYFYWYRQILGQKVEFLVSFYNNEISEKSEIFDDQFSVERPDGSNFTLKIRSTKLEDSAMYFCASGTVPSYEQYFGPGTRLTVT.

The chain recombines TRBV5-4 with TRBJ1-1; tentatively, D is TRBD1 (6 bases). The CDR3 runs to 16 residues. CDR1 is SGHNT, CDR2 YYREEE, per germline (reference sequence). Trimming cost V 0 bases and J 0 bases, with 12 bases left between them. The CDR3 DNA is TGTGCCAGCAGCTTGGACAATCAGGGGTTGAACACTGAAGCTTTCTTT. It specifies CASSLDNQGLNTEAFF.

Written as DNA, the CDR3 is TGTGCCAGCAGTTTAGGGTACTCCTACGAGCAGTACTTC. Protein sequence: CASSLGYSYEQYF. The chain combines TRBV27 with TRBJ2-7, with D unresolved. The V end lost 2 bases, the J end lost 0 bases, and 5 bases lay between the germline ends. The CDR3 has 13 amino acids. Germline CDR1 is MNHEY and CDR2 is SMNVEV (reference sequence).

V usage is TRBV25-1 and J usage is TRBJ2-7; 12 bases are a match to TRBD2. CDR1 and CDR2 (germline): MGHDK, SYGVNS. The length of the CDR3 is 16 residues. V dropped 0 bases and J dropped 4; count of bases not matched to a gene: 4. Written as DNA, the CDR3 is TGTGCCAGCAGTGAATATAGGACTAGCGGGGAATACGAGCAGTACTTC. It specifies CASSEYRTSGEYEQYF.

CDR3 bases: TGCAGCGTTGGGGGGACTAGCGGGATTTCCTACAATGAGCAGTTCTTC. It yields the protein CSVGGTSGISYNEQFF. J is TRBJ2-1 and V is TRBV29-1, with 13 bases fitting TRBD2. Trimming took 4 bases from V and 1 from J; bases not matched to a gene: 4. Per the germline V gene, CDR1 is SQVTM and CDR2 is ANQGSEA. The CDR3 length is 16 residues.

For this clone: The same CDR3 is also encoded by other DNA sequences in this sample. CDR3: CASSPPLAGETQYF. The CDR3 nucleotides are TGTGCCAGCTCACCACCCCTAGCGGGAGAGACCCAGTACTTC. The genes are TRBV18 and TRBJ2-5; TRBD2 matches at 8 bases. This CDR3 has 14 amino acids. Germline CDR1 is KGHSH and CDR2 is LQKENI. The J segment lost 4 bases and the V segment lost 0 bases, leaving 1 base of the junction unmatched. Full variable domain (outside the CDR3, taken from reference TRBV18 and TRBJ2-5): NAGVMQNPRHLVRRRGQEARLRCSPMKGHSHVYWYRQLPEEGLKFMVYLQKENIIDESGMPKERFSAEFPKEGPSILRIQQVVRGDSAAYFCASSPPLAGETQYFGPGTRLLVL.

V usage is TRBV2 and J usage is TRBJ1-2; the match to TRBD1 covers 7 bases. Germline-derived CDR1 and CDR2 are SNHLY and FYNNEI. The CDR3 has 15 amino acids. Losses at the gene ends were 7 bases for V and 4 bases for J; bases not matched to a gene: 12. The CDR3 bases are TGTGCCAGCAATAGCCGGGACAGCAAATTCTATGGCTACACCTTC. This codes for CASNSRDSKFYGYTF.

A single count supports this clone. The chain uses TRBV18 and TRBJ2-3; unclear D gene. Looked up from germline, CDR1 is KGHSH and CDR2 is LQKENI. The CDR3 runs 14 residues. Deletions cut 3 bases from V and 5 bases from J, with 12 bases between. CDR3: CASSPPTRRDTQYF. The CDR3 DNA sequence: TGTGCCAGCTCACCTCCGACGCGCAGAGATACGCAGTATTTT. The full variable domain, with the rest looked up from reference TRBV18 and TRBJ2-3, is NAGVMQNPRHLVRRRGQEARLRCSPMKGHSHVYWYRQLPEEGLKFMVYLQKENIIDESGMPKERFSAEFPKEGPSILRIQQVVRGDSAAYFCASSPPTRRDTQYFGPGTRLTVL.

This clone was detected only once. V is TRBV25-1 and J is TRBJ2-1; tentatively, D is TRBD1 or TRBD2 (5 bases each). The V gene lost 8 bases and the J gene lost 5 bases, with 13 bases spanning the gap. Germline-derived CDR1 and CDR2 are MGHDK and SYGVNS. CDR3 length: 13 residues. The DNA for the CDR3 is TGTGCCAGCGGGGACGTGACAGACAATGAGCAGTTCTTC. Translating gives CASGDVTDNEQFF.

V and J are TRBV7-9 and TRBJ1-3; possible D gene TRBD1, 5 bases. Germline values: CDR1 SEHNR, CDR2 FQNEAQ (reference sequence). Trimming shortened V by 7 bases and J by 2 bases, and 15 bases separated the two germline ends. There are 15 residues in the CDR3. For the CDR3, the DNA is TGTGCCAGCACCGCAACCGGGACGGCTGGAAACACCATATATTTT. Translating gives CASTATGTAGNTIYF.

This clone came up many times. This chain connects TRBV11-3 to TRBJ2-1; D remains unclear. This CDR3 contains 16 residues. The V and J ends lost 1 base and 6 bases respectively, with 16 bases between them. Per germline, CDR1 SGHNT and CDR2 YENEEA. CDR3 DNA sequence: TGTGCCAGCAGCTTAGTTTACCCGGGTTTCGGCAATGAGCAGTTCTTC. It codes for CASSLVYPGFGNEQFF.

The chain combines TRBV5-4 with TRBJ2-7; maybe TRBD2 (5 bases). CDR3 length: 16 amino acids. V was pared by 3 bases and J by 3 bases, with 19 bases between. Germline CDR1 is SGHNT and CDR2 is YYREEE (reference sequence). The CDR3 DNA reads TGTGCCAGCAGCTCATCCCCTGGAGAGGGTAACTACGAGCAGTACTTC. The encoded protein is CASSSSPGEGNYEQYF.

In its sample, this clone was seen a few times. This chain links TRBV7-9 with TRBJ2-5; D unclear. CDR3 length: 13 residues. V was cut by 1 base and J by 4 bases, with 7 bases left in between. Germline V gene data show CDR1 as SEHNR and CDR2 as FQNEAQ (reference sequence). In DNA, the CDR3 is TGTGCCAGCAGCTTAGTCTATGTAGAGACCCAGTACTTC. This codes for CASSLVYVETQYF.

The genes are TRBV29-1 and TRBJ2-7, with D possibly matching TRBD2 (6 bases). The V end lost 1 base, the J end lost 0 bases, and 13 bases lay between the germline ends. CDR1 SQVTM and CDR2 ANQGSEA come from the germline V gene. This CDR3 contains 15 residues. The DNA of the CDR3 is TGCAGCGTTGAAGCAGATCGGAGGGGCTCCTACGAGCAGTACTTC. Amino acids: CSVEADRRGSYEQYF.

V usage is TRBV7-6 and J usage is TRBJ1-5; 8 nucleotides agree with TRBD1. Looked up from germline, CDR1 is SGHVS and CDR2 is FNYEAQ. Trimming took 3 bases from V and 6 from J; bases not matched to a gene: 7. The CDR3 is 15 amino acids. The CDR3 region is CASSLAGGEGQPQHF. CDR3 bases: TGTGCCAGCAGCTTGGCAGGGGGCGAAGGTCAGCCCCAGCATTTT.

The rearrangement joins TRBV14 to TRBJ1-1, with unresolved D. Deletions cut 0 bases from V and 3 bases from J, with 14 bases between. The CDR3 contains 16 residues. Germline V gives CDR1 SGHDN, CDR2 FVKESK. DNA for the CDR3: TGTGCCAGCAGCCAAGATATTGGACCCTTATACACTGAAGCTTTCTTT. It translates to CASSQDIGPLYTEAFF.

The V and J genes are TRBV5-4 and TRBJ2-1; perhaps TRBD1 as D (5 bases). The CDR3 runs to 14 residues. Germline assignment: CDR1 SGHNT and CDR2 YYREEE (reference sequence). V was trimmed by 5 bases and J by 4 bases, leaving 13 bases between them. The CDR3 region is CASSDDSGYNEQFF. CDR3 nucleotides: TGTGCCAGCAGTGACGACTCAGGGTACAATGAGCAGTTCTTC.

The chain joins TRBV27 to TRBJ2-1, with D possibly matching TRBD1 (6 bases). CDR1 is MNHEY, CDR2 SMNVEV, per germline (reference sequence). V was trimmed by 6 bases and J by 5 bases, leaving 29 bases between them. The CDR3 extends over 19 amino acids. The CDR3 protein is CASSSPGWETRGRNNEQFF. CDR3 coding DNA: TGTGCCAGCAGCTCCCCGGGTTGGGAGACAAGGGGGAGAAACAATGAGCAGTTCTTC.

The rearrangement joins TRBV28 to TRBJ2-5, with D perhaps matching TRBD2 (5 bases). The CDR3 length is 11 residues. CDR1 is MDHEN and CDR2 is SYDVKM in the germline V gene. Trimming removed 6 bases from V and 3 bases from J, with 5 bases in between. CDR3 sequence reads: CASRGEETQYF. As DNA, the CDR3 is TGTGCCAGCAGGGGAGAAGAGACCCAGTACTTC.

Here the CDR3 DNA reads TGTGCCAGCAGCCCACCTACGGGACAGGGGTCAGATACGCAGTATTTT. This translates into CASSPPTGQGSDTQYF. This chain joins TRBV5-6 and TRBJ2-3; 10 nucleotides line up with TRBD1. CDR1 and CDR2 (germline): SGHDT, YYEEEE. This CDR3 region has 16 residues. V was pared by 4 bases and J by 4 bases, with 9 bases of the junction left unmatched.

The CDR3: CASSEQGGNQPQHF. CDR3 DNA sequence: TGTGCCAGCAGTGAACAAGGGGGCAATCAGCCCCAGCATTTT. The chain carries TRBV25-1 and TRBJ1-5; maybe TRBD1 (5 bases). The CDR3 is 14 residues long. Germline CDR1 and CDR2: MGHDK and SYGVNS. The V gene lost 2 bases and the J gene lost 2 bases, with 7 bases spanning the gap.

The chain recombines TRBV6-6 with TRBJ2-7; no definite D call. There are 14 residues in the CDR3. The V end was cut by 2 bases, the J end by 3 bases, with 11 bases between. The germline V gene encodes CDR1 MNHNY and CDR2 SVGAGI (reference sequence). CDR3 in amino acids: CASSYRGRVYEQYF. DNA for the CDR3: TGTGCCAGCAGTTACCGTGGCAGAGTCTACGAGCAGTACTTC.

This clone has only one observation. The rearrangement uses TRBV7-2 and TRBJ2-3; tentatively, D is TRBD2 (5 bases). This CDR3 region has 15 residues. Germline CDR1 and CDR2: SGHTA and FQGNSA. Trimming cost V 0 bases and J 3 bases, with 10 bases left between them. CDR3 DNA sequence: TGTGCCAGCAGCTTAGCGGACTCCTTAACAGATACGCAGTATTTT. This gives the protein CASSLADSLTDTQYF.

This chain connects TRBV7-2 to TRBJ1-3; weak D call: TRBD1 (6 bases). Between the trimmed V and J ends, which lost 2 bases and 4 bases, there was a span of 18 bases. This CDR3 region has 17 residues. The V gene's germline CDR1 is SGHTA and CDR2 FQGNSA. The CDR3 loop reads CASSLLSGGAGGNTIYF. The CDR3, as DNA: TGTGCCAGCAGCTTATTAAGTGGGGGCGCGGGGGGAAACACCATATATTTT.

The CDR3 here is CAGSGRGYNEQFF. In DNA, the CDR3 is TGTGCCGGAAGCGGGAGAGGTTACAATGAGCAGTTCTTC. The chain uses TRBV28 and TRBJ2-1; the match to TRBD2 covers 8 bases. Unmatched junction bases numbered 7, after V lost 11 bases and J lost 4 bases. The germline V gene has CDR1 MDHEN and CDR2 SYDVKM. There are 13 residues in the CDR3.

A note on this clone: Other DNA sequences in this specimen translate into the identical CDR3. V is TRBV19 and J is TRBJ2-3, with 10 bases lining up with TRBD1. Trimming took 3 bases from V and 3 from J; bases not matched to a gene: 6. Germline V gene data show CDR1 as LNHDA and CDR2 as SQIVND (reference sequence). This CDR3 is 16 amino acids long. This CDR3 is CASSIVGTGETDTQYF. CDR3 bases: TGTGCCAGTAGTATTGTCGGGACAGGGGAGACAGATACGCAGTATTTT. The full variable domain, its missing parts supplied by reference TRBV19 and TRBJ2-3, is DGGITQSPKYLFRKEGQNVTLSCEQNLNHDAMYWYRQDPGQGLRLIYYSQIVNDFQKGDIAEGYSVSREKKESFPLTVTSAQKNPTAFYLCASSIVGTGETDTQYFGPGTRLTVL.

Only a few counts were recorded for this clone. CDR3 in amino acids: CASSQRADRTYEQYF. The CDR3 DNA follows: TGTGCCAGCAGCCAACGCGCAGACAGAACCTACGAGCAGTACTTC. The rearrangement links TRBV7-9 to TRBJ2-7; the D gene is possibly TRBD1 (5 bases). V lost 5 bases, J lost 2 bases, and 16 bases lay in between. The CDR3 totals 15 residues. The germline CDR1 and CDR2 sequences are SEHNR and FQNEAQ (reference sequence).

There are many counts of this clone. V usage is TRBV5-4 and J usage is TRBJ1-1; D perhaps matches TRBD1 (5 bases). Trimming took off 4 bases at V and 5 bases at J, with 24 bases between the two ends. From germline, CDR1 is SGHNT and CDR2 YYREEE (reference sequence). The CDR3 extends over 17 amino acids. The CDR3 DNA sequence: TGTGCCAGCAGCCACCGTTTGGGGCGCCGGAGGATGACTGAAGCTTTCTTT. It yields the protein CASSHRLGRRRMTEAFF.

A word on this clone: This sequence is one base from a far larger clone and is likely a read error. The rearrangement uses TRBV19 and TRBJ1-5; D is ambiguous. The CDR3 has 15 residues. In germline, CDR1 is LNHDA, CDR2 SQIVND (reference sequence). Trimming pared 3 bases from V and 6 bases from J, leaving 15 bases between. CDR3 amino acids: CASSIGSRAFQPQHF. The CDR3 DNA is TGTGCCAGTAGTATCGGGTCCCGGGCGTTTCAGCCCCAGCATTTT.

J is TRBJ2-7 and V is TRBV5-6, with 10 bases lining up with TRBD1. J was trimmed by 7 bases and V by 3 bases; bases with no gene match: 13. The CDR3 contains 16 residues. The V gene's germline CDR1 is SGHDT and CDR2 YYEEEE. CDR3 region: CASSSWKGTGESEQYF. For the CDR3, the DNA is TGTGCCAGCAGCTCATGGAAGGGGACAGGGGAGAGTGAGCAGTACTTC.